What follows is one T cell receptor beta chain and its context. What it binds is unknown. This CDR3 comprises 15 residues. Trimming at V came to 6 bases and at J to 2 bases, leaving 5 bases not matched to a gene. CDR1 is MDHEN, CDR2 SYDVKM, per germline. This entry belongs to a study of STAT5B mutations in CD4+ large granular lymphocyte leukemia. Study findings and constraints: Without HLA matching, higher CD4+ than CD8+ T-LGLL clonality could reflect small sample size. TRBV06-family usage was enriched in top patient clones (8/27) versus controls (2/35).

This was a survey-level run. Libraries were prepared by immunoSEQ multiplex PCR; TCRdb keeps only in-frame clonotypes and omits some of them. The table has 23,000 or so clones, 72% seen once; the top ten hold about 0.6%. Sequenced sample: CD4+ T cells from blood buffy coats. The receptor's source is a human donor in good health. The chain has TRBV28 and TRBJ2-3; 10 bases map to TRBD2. The CDR3 reads CASRSSGGTTDTQYF. In DNA, the CDR3 is TGTGCCAGCAGATCTAGCGGGGGAACCACAGATACGCAGTATTTT.